Following are 10 T cell receptor beta chains from one sample sequenced in a study of PD-1 blockade in classical Hodgkin lymphoma. Time point meaning: cycle 4 day 1 (C4D1), after 6 weeks of nivolumab. Each patient relapsed following autologous stem cell transplantation, and prior brentuximab vedotin exposure differed. The data were produced by immunoSEQ multiplex PCR, yet TCRdb's version contains in-frame clones alone and is incomplete. The repertoire holds tens of thousands of clones, with about 80% as singletons. The material was peripheral blood mononuclear cells (PBMCs), obtained before the fourth cycle of nivolumab. These receptors originate from a human donor with classical Hodgkin lymphoma.

This clone was detected once. The CDR3, as DNA: TGTGCCAGCAGTTGGATATACCCTAACAATGAGCAGTTCTTC. Encoded protein: CASSWIYPNNEQFF. The chain joins TRBV28 to TRBJ2-1, with unresolved D. CDR1 and CDR2 from the germline V gene are MDHEN and SYDVKM. The ends were cut back, 4 bases at V and 5 bases at J, with 12 bases in the middle. The CDR3 covers 14 residues.

The rearrangement joins TRBV4-2 to TRBJ2-3; no reliable D call. Germline CDR1 reads LGHNA; CDR2 reads YNFKEQ. V was shortened by 4 bases and J by 5 bases, with 7 bases between the two germline ends. This CDR3 is 12 amino acids long. CDR3 region: CASSLPGDTQYF. The CDR3 bases are TGTGCCAGCAGCCTTCCGGGAGATACGCAGTATTTT.

The chain employs TRBV19 and TRBJ1-1; no clear D gene. This CDR3 spans 11 amino acids. Trimming cost V 5 bases and J 3 bases, with 4 bases left between them. From germline, CDR1 is LNHDA and CDR2 SQIVND (reference sequence). DNA for the CDR3: TGTGCCAGTAGTGGGTACACTGAAGCTTTCTTT. This gives the protein CASSGYTEAFF.

The chain couples TRBV6-5 to TRBJ2-5, with D perhaps TRBD2 (7 bases). The CDR3 loop spans 15 amino acids. Trimming took off 4 bases at V and 4 bases at J, with 16 bases between the two ends. Per germline, CDR1 MNHEY and CDR2 SVGAGI. The CDR3 sequence is CASSSLLGGAETQYF. The CDR3, as DNA: TGTGCCAGCAGTTCCCTGCTAGGGGGGGCAGAGACCCAGTACTTC.

The CDR3 is CASRLGSFNGYTF. CDR3 DNA: TGTGCCAGCCGGTTGGGCTCCTTCAATGGCTACACCTTC. The chain combines TRBV6-5 with TRBJ1-2; D gene unclear. This CDR3 spans 13 amino acids. The germline CDR1 and CDR2 sequences are MNHEY and SVGAGI. Trimming took off 8 bases at V and 6 bases at J, with 16 bases between the two ends.

V and J are TRBV27 and TRBJ2-5; 9 nucleotides line up with TRBD1. The DNA matches TRBJ2-7 better at its end, which makes the J call doubtful. This CDR3 spans 15 amino acids. Germline-derived CDR1 and CDR2 are MNHEY and SMNVEV (reference sequence). As DNA, the CDR3 is TGTGCCAGCAGTTCGTCCGGGACAGGGCGGTACGAGCAGTACTTC. Translated: CASSSSGTGRYEQYF.

The chain is built from TRBV7-9 and TRBJ1-4; 7 bases match TRBD1. This CDR3 region has 15 residues. The trim removed 1 base at V and 8 bases at J, leaving 7 bases unmatched. Germline values: CDR1 SEHNR, CDR2 FQNEAQ (reference sequence). The CDR3 nucleotides are TGTGCCAGCAGCTTAGGGGACAGAAACGGGGAAAAACTGTTTTTT. This sequence encodes CASSLGDRNGEKLFF. Complete variable domain (other parts from reference TRBV7-9 and TRBJ1-4): DTGVSQNPRHKITKRGQNVTFRCDPISEHNRLYWYRQTLGQGPEFLTYFQNEAQLEKSRLLSDRFSAERPKGSFSTLEIQRTEQGDSAMYLCASSLGDRNGEKLFFGSGTQLSVL.

The chain uses TRBV25-1 and TRBJ1-1; the D is unclear. Germline V gene data show CDR1 as MGHDK and CDR2 as SYGVNS. Trimming took 1 base from V and 1 from J, leaving 7 bases between them. The CDR3 runs 14 residues. The CDR3 spells CASSESYGNTEAFF. CDR3 sequence (DNA): TGTGCCAGCAGTGAATCTTACGGGAACACTGAAGCTTTCTTT.

This clone was counted once. This rearrangement joins TRBV6-5 to TRBJ2-7; D is tentatively TRBD1 or TRBD2 (5 bases each). V gave up 0 bases and J gave up 5 bases, with 8 bases separating them. The germline V gene encodes CDR1 MNHEY and CDR2 SVGAGI. This CDR3 has 13 amino acids. CDR3 DNA sequence: TGTGCCAGCAGTTACTCAGGGGACCACGAGCAGTACTTC. This codes for CASSYSGDHEQYF.

The V call is TRBV7-9, the J call TRBJ2-1, with D possibly TRBD1 on 6 matching bases. The length of the CDR3 is 15 residues. V was cut by 3 bases and J by 4 bases, with 13 bases left in between. Germline V lookup: CDR1 SEHNR, CDR2 FQNEAQ (reference sequence). The CDR3 DNA reads TGTGCCAGCAGCTTCGGCAGGGGAAGGTACAATGAGCAGTTCTTC. This gives the protein CASSFGRGRYNEQFF.